This T cell receptor (beta chain) was found in a study of beta chain features in type 1 diabetes. Study-wide context: Sorted cells, roughly 100,000,000 in number, were examined across all samples. General study findings and limits: The study found moderately but significantly shorter TCRB CDR3s in all four CD4+ subsets of Type 1 diabetes patients. For patients, the naive, central memory and Treg TCRB repertoires appeared more alike than for healthy donors.

CD45RO/CCR7/CD25/CD127/CD95/CD27 staining was used to isolate CD4+ naive, central memory, regulatory and stem cell-like memory cells by sorting. With regard to this clone: The antigen remains undetermined.

Expressed TCRB transcripts were sequenced because the entire RNA isolate underwent reverse transcription. Produced via immunoSEQ multiplex PCR; TCRdb's table is partial and in-frame only. The top ten hold 0.015% to 0.02% of the sample, which has around 250,000 clones, approximately 14% seen once. Material: naive CD4+ T cells from blood. The TCR comes from a man aged 25 to 40 with type 1 diabetes.

The CDR3 nucleotides read TGTGCCAGCAGCCACTTGGGACAGGGGGCCCACGAGCAGTACTTC. This gives the protein CASSHLGQGAHEQYF. This rearrangement joins TRBV14 to TRBJ2-7; 12 nucleotides match TRBD1. Trimming removed 3 bases from V and 5 bases from J; junction bases left unmatched: 5. Germline values: CDR1 SGHDN, CDR2 FVKESK. The CDR3 spans 15 residues.